This entry features one TCR beta chain sequence. This entry belongs to a study of blood T cell repertoires in COVID-19. Data came from immunoSEQ multiplex PCR; TCRdb stores just in-frame clones and leaves some out. The table shows over 150,000 clones, with under 85% occurring only once. Per germline, CDR1 SGHVS and CDR2 FNYEAQ. This CDR3 region has 17 residues. V lost 1 base to trimming and J lost 3 bases; unmatched junction nucleotides: 10. This chain connects TRBV7-6 to TRBJ2-7; 9 nucleotides match TRBD1. Sequenced sample: peripheral blood. The source is a woman aged 80 or over with acute or convalescent COVID-19. DNA of the CDR3: TGTGCCAGCAGCTTAGGGTCATCCGGGACAGGGATCTACGAGCAGTACTTC. Translating gives CASSLGSSGTGIYEQYF.